A single sample is the source of the 15 T cell receptor beta chains below, sequenced in a study of blood T cell repertoires in COVID-19. Sequencing used immunoSEQ multiplex PCR; TCRdb keeps in-frame clones, though not all of them. The table includes tens of thousands of clones, more than 70% detected once. The sequenced sample was peripheral blood. The source is a woman aged 55-69 years with acute or convalescent COVID-19.

The chain is built from TRBV20-1 and TRBJ2-5; D possibly corresponds to TRBD2 (5 bases). The germline V gene encodes CDR1 DFQATT and CDR2 SNEGSKA (reference sequence). V shed 3 bases and J shed 5 bases, with 7 bases lying between them. This CDR3 has 11 amino acids. The CDR3 protein is CSARTGETQYF. CDR3 DNA sequence: TGCAGTGCTAGGACGGGGGAGACCCAGTACTTC.

J is TRBJ1-2 and V is TRBV5-1; possible D gene TRBD1, 6 bases. The germline CDR1 and CDR2 sequences are SGHRS and YFSETQ. The V end was cut by 0 bases, the J end by 4 bases, with 10 bases between. The CDR3 length is 14 residues. The CDR3 is CASSLVGDTYGYTF. The DNA for the CDR3 is TGCGCCAGCAGCTTGGTTGGGGACACCTATGGCTACACCTTC.

As DNA, the CDR3 is TGTGCCAGCAGTTACGACCGGTGGAGGGGGCTTCAGCCCCAGCATTTT. Translation: CASSYDRWRGLQPQHF. The J gene is TRBJ1-5, the V gene TRBV6-2 or TRBV6-3; TRBD1 matches at 7 bases. The CDR3 covers 16 residues. In germline, CDR1 is MNHEY, CDR2 SVGEGT. V gave up 2 bases and J gave up 6 bases; unmatched junction bases: 10.

The genes are TRBV7-2 and TRBJ1-2; D not resolved. Germline loops: CDR1 SGHTA, CDR2 FQGNSA. The ends were cut back, 7 bases at V and 0 bases at J, with 18 bases in the middle. This CDR3 has 16 residues. CDR3 DNA sequence: TGTGCCAGCACCGCTTCGTATGGCAGGACTAACTATGGCTACACCTTC. Amino acids: CASTASYGRTNYGYTF.

The J gene is TRBJ1-1, the V gene TRBV6-5; D remains unclear. Germline V gives CDR1 MNHEY, CDR2 SVGAGI. The CDR3 covers 11 residues. The V gene lost 9 bases and the J gene lost 2 bases, with 7 bases spanning the gap. CDR3 region: CASSSNTEAFF. CDR3 bases: TGTGCCAGTTCATCCAACACTGAAGCTTTCTTT.

This clone occurred a few times. The chain links TRBV6-5 to TRBJ2-4; 7 bases match TRBD1. With 2 bases clipped from V and 13 bases from J, the junction kept 2 bases outside the gene matches. The CDR3 has 11 residues. Germline V gene data show CDR1 as MNHEY and CDR2 as SVGAGI. The CDR3 DNA is TGTGCCAGCAGTTACCTGGGACAGCAGTACTTC. This encodes CASSYLGQQYF.

The table lists this clone with a few counts. The V call is TRBV5-6, the J call TRBJ2-1; D is uncertain. The ends were cut back, 0 bases at V and 3 bases at J, with 10 bases in the middle. The CDR3 extends over 15 amino acids. Germline loops: CDR1 SGHDT, CDR2 YYEEEE. The CDR3 DNA follows: TGTGCCAGCAGCTTGGGAGGCAGAGGCTACAATGAGCAGTTCTTC. It yields the protein CASSLGGRGYNEQFF.

This chain uses TRBV4-2 with TRBJ2-3; the D gene is possibly TRBD2 (6 bases). V lost 1 base and J 7 bases, leaving 12 bases between the germline ends. The CDR3 sequence is 14 residues long. Germline assignment: CDR1 LGHNA and CDR2 YNFKEQ. The DNA for the CDR3 is TGTGCCAGCAGCCAAGGGGGGGAAGGAAATACGCAGTATTTT. Translation gives CASSQGGEGNTQYF.

Note on this clone: A much larger clonotype is one base distant, so this may be a read error. The same CDR3 can be traced to other DNA sequences in this sample. J is TRBJ1-5 and V is TRBV7-9; tentatively, D is TRBD1 (5 bases). The CDR3 has 13 amino acids. Germline CDR1 reads SEHNR; CDR2 reads FQNEAQ (reference sequence). The V end lost 1 base, the J end lost 6 bases, and 7 bases lay between the germline ends. The CDR3 here is CASSLGGGQPQHF. In nucleotides, the CDR3 is TGTGCCAGCAGCTTAGGGGGGGGTCAGCCCCAGCATTTT. The full variable domain, with the rest looked up from reference TRBV7-9 and TRBJ1-5, is DTGVSQNPRHKITKRGQNVTFRCDPISEHNRLYWYRQTLGQGPEFLTYFQNEAQLEKSRLLSDRFSAERPKGSFSTLEIQRTEQGDSAMYLCASSLGGGQPQHFGDGTRLSIL.

The V gene is TRBV9, the J gene TRBJ2-7; 8 nucleotides match TRBD1. The CDR3 covers 15 residues. Germline V gene data show CDR1 as SGDLS and CDR2 as YYNGEE. V lost 0 bases, J lost 3 bases, and 5 bases stayed unmatched. The CDR3 region is CASSVEGTGLYEQYF. The CDR3 DNA follows: TGTGCCAGCAGCGTAGAGGGGACAGGCCTCTACGAGCAGTACTTC.

V is TRBV7-9 and J is TRBJ1-2; TRBD1 matches 7 bases. CDR3 size: 18 residues. Losses at the gene ends were 2 bases for V and 4 bases for J; bases not matched to a gene: 16. Germline CDR1 SEHNR, CDR2 FQNEAQ (reference sequence). The CDR3, as DNA: TGTGCCAGCAGCTTAATTCCAGTCCCGGACAGGCGCCTCTATGGCTACACCTTC. Residues: CASSLIPVPDRRLYGYTF.

The chain joins TRBV3-1 (or the pseudogene TRBV3-2) to TRBJ2-3, with TRBD2 matching 7 bases. From germline, CDR1 is LGHDT and CDR2 YNNKEL (reference sequence). The V gene end was trimmed by 0 bases and the J gene end by 1 base; junction bases not matched to a gene: 4. The CDR3 contains 16 residues. Here the CDR3 reads CASSQEGLAGTDTQYF. CDR3 bases: TGTGCCAGCAGCCAAGAAGGCCTAGCGGGCACAGATACGCAGTATTTT.

V gene TRBV5-8 combines with J gene TRBJ2-4; D is perhaps TRBD1 (6 bases). Germline CDR1 SGHTS, CDR2 YDEGEE. The V end lost 0 bases, the J end lost 12 bases, and 16 bases lay between the germline ends. The CDR3 extends over 14 amino acids. CDR3 sequence: CASSLGGQPGTQYF. The CDR3 DNA reads TGTGCCAGCAGCTTGGGGGGACAACCGGGTACTCAGTACTTC.

This chain connects TRBV15 to TRBJ2-1; possibly TRBD2 for D (6 bases). The germline CDR1 and CDR2 sequences are LNHNV and YYDKDF (reference sequence). The V and J ends lost 3 bases and 5 bases respectively, with 17 bases between them. The CDR3 has 16 amino acids. The CDR3 spells CATSREGLPPNNEQFF. The CDR3 DNA reads as TGTGCCACCAGCAGGGAGGGACTCCCCCCGAACAATGAGCAGTTCTTC.

The V and J genes are TRBV12-3 or TRBV12-4 and TRBJ1-1; possible D gene TRBD1, 5 bases. Trimming took off 3 bases at V and 4 bases at J, with 9 bases between the two ends. This CDR3 contains 13 residues. The CDR3 protein is CASSFPQGTEAFF. CDR3 in DNA: TGTGCCAGCAGTTTTCCCCAGGGCACTGAAGCTTTCTTT.